This passage covers 19 T cell receptor beta chains from one sample sequenced in a study of T cells after posttransplantation cyclophosphamide. The data were produced by immunoSEQ multiplex PCR, yet TCRdb's version contains in-frame clones alone and is incomplete. Of under 15,000 clones in the sample, around four fifths were seen once. Sequencing used memory CD4+ T cells sorted from PBMCs. The receptors here all came from a man aged 45 to 65 in good health, CMV-negative, and a related stem cell transplant donor.

J is TRBJ2-3 and V is TRBV15; 9 bases fit TRBD1. The CDR3 runs 17 residues. Germline values: CDR1 LNHNV, CDR2 YYDKDF (reference sequence). V shed 1 base, J shed 4 bases, and the junction held 9 bases outside the gene matches. The CDR3: CATSRGGGQGRPDTQYF. CDR3 nucleotide sequence: TGTGCCACCAGCAGAGGAGGGGGACAGGGAAGGCCAGATACGCAGTATTTT.

This clone was found once. The chain uses TRBV27 and TRBJ2-7; 9 nucleotides line up with TRBD1. Germline-derived CDR1 and CDR2 are MNHEY and SMNVEV (reference sequence). J gave up 1 base and V 5 bases, and 9 bases lay outside the gene matches. This CDR3 is 16 amino acids long. CDR3 protein: CASSQLGQGKSYEQYF. The CDR3 DNA reads TGTGCCAGCAGTCAATTGGGACAGGGAAAATCCTACGAGCAGTACTTC.

This chain links TRBV6-6 with TRBJ1-3; tentative D call: TRBD1 (6 bases). This CDR3 is built from 14 residues. With 6 bases removed from V and 4 bases from J, the gap between germline ends came to 13 bases. The germline gives CDR1 MNHNY, CDR2 SVGAGI (reference sequence). The DNA for the CDR3 is TGTGCCAGCAGCCATGGGGGGGCCGGAAACACCATATATTTT. It specifies CASSHGGAGNTIYF.

This chain links TRBV6-1 with TRBJ1-5, with 7 bases identical to TRBD1. The CDR3 contains 14 residues. The ends lost 7 bases at V and 1 base at J; junction bases unmatched: 4. Germline assignment: CDR1 MNHNS and CDR2 SASEGT. CDR3 sequence: CASKTGDSNQPQHF. The CDR3 bases are TGTGCCAGCAAAACAGGGGACAGCAATCAGCCCCAGCATTTT.

The chain uses TRBV10-3 and TRBJ2-2, with 7 bases that match TRBD1. The CDR3 has 15 residues. Germline-derived CDR1 and CDR2 are ENHRY and SYGVKD. J was trimmed by 6 bases and V by 6 bases; bases with no gene match: 10. For the CDR3, the DNA is TGTGCCATCAGGCCTTCGACAGGGAGTGCCGGGGAGCTGTTTTTT. Translation: CAIRPSTGSAGELFF.

This sequence joins TRBV4-1 and TRBJ1-5; D is uncertain. V was cut by 4 bases and J by 8 bases, with 15 bases left in between. The length of the CDR3 is 14 residues. Looked up from germline, CDR1 is MGHRA and CDR2 is YSYEKL. CDR3 protein: CASSRLPTMEPQHF. The CDR3 DNA follows: TGCGCCAGCAGCCGATTACCCACAATGGAGCCCCAGCATTTT.

The chain joins TRBV11-2 to TRBJ2-5; possibly TRBD2 for D (6 bases). This CDR3 spans 18 amino acids. Trimming shortened V by 2 bases and J by 4 bases, and 23 bases separated the two germline ends. CDR1 and CDR2 from the germline V gene are SGHAT and FQNNGV. The DNA for the CDR3 is TGTGCCAGCAGCTTAAGAGGTGCGGGGAGGAGGGGTTCAGAGACCCAGTACTTC. This encodes CASSLRGAGRRGSETQYF.

The chain employs TRBV30 and TRBJ1-3, with 7 bases aligning to TRBD1. Trimming cost V 0 bases and J 2 bases; bases outside gene matches: 10. CDR1 and CDR2 from the germline V gene are GTSNPN and SVGIG (reference sequence). The CDR3 has 17 residues. This CDR3 reads CAWSVLYRRGPGNTIYF. CDR3 nucleotides: TGTGCCTGGAGTGTACTGTATAGAAGGGGGCCTGGAAACACCATATATTTT.

The chain couples TRBV11-3 to TRBJ1-2; D unresolved. The CDR3 consists of 13 residues. The V gene lost 2 bases and the J gene lost 7 bases, with 11 bases spanning the gap. The germline V gene has CDR1 SGHNT and CDR2 YENEEA. This CDR3 reads CASSLTGDSGYTF. DNA for the CDR3: TGTGCCAGCAGCTTAACCGGGGATAGTGGCTACACCTTC.

The chain carries TRBV7-9 and TRBJ1-3, with D perhaps TRBD1 (5 bases). Germline V CDR1 and CDR2: SEHNR, FQNEAQ (reference sequence). This CDR3 has 12 residues. V lost 11 bases, J lost 2 bases, and 10 bases lay in between. The CDR3 nucleotides are TGTGCCGACAGTCAGACTGGAAACACCATATATTTT. It yields the protein CADSQTGNTIYF. The complete variable domain, with remaining parts taken from reference TRBV7-9 and TRBJ1-3, reads DTGVSQNPRHKITKRGQNVTFRCDPISEHNRLYWYRQTLGQGPEFLTYFQNEAQLEKSRLLSDRFSAERPKGSFSTLEIQRTEQGDSAMYLCADSQTGNTIYFGEGSWLTVV.

The J gene is TRBJ2-2, the V gene TRBV7-3, with 9 bases fitting TRBD1. Trimming cost V 5 bases and J 4 bases; bases outside gene matches: 5. CDR1 SGHTA and CDR2 FQGTGA come from the germline V gene. The length of the CDR3 is 15 residues. The CDR3 nucleotides are TGTGCCAGCAGCCGGGACAGGGAACCCACCGGGGAGCTGTTTTTT. Translation: CASSRDREPTGELFF.

The chain links TRBV28 to TRBJ1-2, with a possible D match to TRBD1 (5 bases). The length of the CDR3 is 14 residues. Trimming shortened V by 2 bases and J by 6 bases, and 13 bases separated the two germline ends. Germline CDR1 MDHEN, CDR2 SYDVKM. This CDR3 reads CASSLGGTGHGYTF. CDR3 nucleotide sequence: TGTGCCAGCAGTTTAGGCGGGACGGGACATGGCTACACCTTC.

The V gene is TRBV18, the J gene TRBJ2-7; weak D call: TRBD1 (5 bases). Trimming left V 4 bases short and J 4 bases short, with 11 bases between. The germline V gene encodes CDR1 KGHSH and CDR2 LQKENI. The CDR3 covers 13 residues. The DNA for the CDR3 is TGTGCCAGCTCACAGGGGATAGAATACGAGCAGTACTTC. This encodes CASSQGIEYEQYF.

The V and J genes are TRBV5-6 and TRBJ1-5; 8 bases fit TRBD1. Trimming cost V 3 bases and J 7 bases; bases outside gene matches: 9. CDR1 and CDR2 (germline): SGHDT, YYEEEE. The CDR3 is made up of 15 amino acids. CDR3 sequence reads: CASSSDRGRSQPQHF. DNA of the CDR3: TGTGCCAGCAGCTCAGACAGGGGAAGGAGCCAGCCCCAGCATTTT.

The J gene is TRBJ2-1, the V gene TRBV4-3; 12 bases agree with TRBD2. The CDR3 consists of 13 residues. The V and J ends lost 5 bases and 14 bases, in that order; junction bases with no gene match: 7. Germline lookup yields CDR1 LGHNA and CDR2 YSLEER. CDR3 sequence (DNA): TGCGCCAGCAGCGCACTAGCGGGGGGAGGAGAGTTCTTC. Amino acids: CASSALAGGGEFF.

The V gene is TRBV10-3, the J gene TRBJ2-4; 10 bases match TRBD1. Losses at the gene ends were 5 bases for V and 7 bases for J; bases not matched to a gene: 8. CDR3 length equals 15 residues. Germline V gene data show CDR1 as ENHRY and CDR2 as SYGVKD. CDR3 DNA sequence: TGTGCCATCAGTCAACCGGGACAGGGGAAGAACATTCAGTACTTC. This codes for CAISQPGQGKNIQYF.

This clone was seen a few times. The chain has TRBV5-4 and TRBJ2-7; 11 bases fit TRBD2. V lost 1 base, J lost 0 bases, and 0 bases stayed unmatched. CDR3 length equals 15 residues. Germline values: CDR1 SGHNT, CDR2 YYREEE (reference sequence). CDR3 nucleotides: TGTGCCAGCAGCTTGACTAGCGGGAGCTCCTACGAGCAGTACTTC. It specifies CASSLTSGSSYEQYF.

This sequence joins TRBV4-3 and TRBJ2-5; tentative D call: TRBD1 (6 bases). Germline V CDR1 and CDR2: LGHNA, YSLEER. The V end was cut by 4 bases, the J end by 4 bases, with 13 bases between. CDR3 length: 14 amino acids. The CDR3 DNA reads as TGCGCCAGCAGCCTGTCACAGGGAGTAGAGACCCAGTACTTC. Translation: CASSLSQGVETQYF.

The DNA for the CDR3 is TGCAGCGTTGCCGGGACAGCCTACGAGCAGTACTTC. Its protein is CSVAGTAYEQYF. This chain uses TRBV29-1 with TRBJ2-7; TRBD1 matches at 7 bases. Germline V gives CDR1 SQVTM, CDR2 ANQGSEA. The junction had 2 bases not matched to a gene; V was cut back by 4 bases and J by 2 bases. This CDR3 spans 12 amino acids.